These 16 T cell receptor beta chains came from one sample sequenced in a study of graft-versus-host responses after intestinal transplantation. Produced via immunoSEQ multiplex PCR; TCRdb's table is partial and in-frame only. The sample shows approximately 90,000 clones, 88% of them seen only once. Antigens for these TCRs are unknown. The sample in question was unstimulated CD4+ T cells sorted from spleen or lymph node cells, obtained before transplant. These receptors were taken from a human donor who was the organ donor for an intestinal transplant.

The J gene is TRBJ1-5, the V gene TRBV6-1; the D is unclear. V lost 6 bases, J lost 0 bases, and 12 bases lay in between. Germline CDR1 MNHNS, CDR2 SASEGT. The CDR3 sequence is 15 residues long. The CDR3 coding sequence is TGTGCCAGCAGCGGCGGCGGGTATAGCAATCAGCCCCAGCATTTT. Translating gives CASSGGGYSNQPQHF.

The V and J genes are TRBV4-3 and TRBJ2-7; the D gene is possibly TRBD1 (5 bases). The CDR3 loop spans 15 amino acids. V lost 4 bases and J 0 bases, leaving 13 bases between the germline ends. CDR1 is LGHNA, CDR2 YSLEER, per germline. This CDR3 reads CASSLNRRSSYEQYF. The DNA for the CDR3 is TGCGCCAGCAGCCTTAACAGGCGTAGCTCCTACGAGCAGTACTTC.

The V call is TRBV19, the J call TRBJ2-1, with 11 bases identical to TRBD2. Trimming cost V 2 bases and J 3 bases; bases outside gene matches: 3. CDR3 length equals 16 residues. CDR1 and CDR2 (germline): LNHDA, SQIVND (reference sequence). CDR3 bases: TGTGCCAGTAGTATACGACTAGCGGGGAGCTACAATGAGCAGTTCTTC. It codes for CASSIRLAGSYNEQFF.

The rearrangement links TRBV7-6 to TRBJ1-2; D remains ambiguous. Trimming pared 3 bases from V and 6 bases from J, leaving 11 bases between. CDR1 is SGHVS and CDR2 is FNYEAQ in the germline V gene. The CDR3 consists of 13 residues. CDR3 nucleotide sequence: TGTGCCAGCAGCTTGTGGGAGAAGAATGGCTACACCTTC. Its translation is CASSLWEKNGYTF.

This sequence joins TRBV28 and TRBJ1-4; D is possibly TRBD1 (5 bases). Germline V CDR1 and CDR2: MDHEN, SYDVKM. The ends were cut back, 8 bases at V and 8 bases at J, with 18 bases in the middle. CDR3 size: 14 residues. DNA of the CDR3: TGTGCCAGCGCGATCGCGGGGGTGGGGGAAAAACTGTTTTTT. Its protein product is CASAIAGVGEKLFF.

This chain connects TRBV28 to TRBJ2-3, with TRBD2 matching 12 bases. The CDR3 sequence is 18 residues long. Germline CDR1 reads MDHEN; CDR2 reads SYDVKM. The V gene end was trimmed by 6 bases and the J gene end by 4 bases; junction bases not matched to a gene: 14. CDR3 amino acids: CASRATGLAGRSADTQYF. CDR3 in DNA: TGTGCCAGCAGAGCGACGGGACTAGCGGGTAGATCGGCAGATACGCAGTATTTT.

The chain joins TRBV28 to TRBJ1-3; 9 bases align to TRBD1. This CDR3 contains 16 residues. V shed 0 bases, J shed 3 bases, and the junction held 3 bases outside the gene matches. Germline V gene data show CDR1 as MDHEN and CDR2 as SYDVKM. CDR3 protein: CASSLWGTGHGNTIYF. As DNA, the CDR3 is TGTGCCAGCAGTTTATGGGGGACAGGGCATGGAAACACCATATATTTT.

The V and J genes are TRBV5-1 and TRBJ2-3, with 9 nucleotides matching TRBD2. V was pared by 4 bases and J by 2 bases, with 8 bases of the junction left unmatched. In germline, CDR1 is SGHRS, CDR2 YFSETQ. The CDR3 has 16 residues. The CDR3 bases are TGCGCCAGCAGCCCACCCGCTAGCGGGGCCACAGATACGCAGTATTTT. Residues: CASSPPASGATDTQYF.

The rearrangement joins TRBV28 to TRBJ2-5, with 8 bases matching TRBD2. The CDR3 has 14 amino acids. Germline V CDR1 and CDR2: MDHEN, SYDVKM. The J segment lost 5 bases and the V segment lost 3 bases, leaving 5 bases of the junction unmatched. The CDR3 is CASSFGRGLETQYF. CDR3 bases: TGTGCCAGCAGTTTCGGGAGGGGTTTGGAGACCCAGTACTTC.

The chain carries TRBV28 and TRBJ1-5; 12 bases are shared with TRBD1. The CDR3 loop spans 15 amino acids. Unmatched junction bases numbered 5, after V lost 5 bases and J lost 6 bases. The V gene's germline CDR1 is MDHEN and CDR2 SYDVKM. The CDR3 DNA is TGTGCCAGCAGTCCAGGGACAGGGGGCCCTCAGCCCCAGCATTTT. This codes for CASSPGTGGPQPQHF.

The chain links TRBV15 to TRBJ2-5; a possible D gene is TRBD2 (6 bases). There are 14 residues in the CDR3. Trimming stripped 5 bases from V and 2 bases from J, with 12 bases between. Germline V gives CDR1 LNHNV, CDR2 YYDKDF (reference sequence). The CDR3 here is CATSPGGVQETQYF. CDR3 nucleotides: TGTGCCACCAGCCCAGGCGGGGTACAAGAGACCCAGTACTTC.

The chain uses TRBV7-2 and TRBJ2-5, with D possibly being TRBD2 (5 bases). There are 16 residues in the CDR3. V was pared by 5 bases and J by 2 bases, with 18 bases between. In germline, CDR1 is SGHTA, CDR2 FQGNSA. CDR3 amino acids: CASSPERWRKQETQYF. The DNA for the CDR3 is TGTGCCAGCAGCCCAGAGAGGTGGAGGAAACAAGAGACCCAGTACTTC.

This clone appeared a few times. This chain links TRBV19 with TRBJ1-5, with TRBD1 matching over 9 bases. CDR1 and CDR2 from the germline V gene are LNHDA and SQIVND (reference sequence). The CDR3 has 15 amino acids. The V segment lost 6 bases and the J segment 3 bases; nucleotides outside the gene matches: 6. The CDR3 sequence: CASRRDRDLNQPQHF. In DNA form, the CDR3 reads TGTGCCAGTAGACGGGACAGGGATCTCAATCAGCCCCAGCATTTT.

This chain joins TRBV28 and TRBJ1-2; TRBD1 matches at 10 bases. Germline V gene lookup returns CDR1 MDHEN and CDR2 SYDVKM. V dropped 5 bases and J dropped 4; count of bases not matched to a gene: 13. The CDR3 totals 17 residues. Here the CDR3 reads CASSPPGQGHGSYGYTF. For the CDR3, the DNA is TGTGCCAGCAGTCCTCCGGGACAGGGGCACGGTAGCTATGGCTACACCTTC.

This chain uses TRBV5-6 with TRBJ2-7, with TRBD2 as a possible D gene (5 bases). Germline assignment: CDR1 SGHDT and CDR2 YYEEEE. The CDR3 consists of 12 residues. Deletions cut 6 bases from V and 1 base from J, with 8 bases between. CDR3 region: CASTGLSYEQYF. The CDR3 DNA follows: TGTGCCAGCACCGGACTTTCCTACGAGCAGTACTTC.

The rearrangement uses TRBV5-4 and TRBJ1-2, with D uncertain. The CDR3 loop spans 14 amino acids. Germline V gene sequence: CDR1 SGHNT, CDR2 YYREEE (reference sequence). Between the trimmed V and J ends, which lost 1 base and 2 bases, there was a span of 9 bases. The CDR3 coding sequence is TGTGCCAGCAGCTTGAGCAGGAGGAACTATGGCTACACCTTC. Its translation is CASSLSRRNYGYTF.